One and the same sample provided the 14 T cell receptor beta chains below, sequenced in a study of shared clonotypes between healthy human individuals. Sequenced by immunoSEQ multiplex PCR; TCRdb stores in-frame clones only, minus some. The sample records about 590,000 clones, about 95% being singletons. Naive CD8 cells lacked CD45RO, underwent positive selection for CCR7 and left out terminally differentiated effector memory CD45RA+ cells. Material for sequencing was naive CD8+ T cells sorted from blood. These receptors were taken from a woman aged 25-40 years in good health.

This clone was seen a single time. The J gene is TRBJ2-1, the V gene TRBV7-9, with 7 bases identical to TRBD1. V lost 0 bases, J lost 3 bases, and 5 bases stayed unmatched. The CDR3 has 16 residues. CDR1 and CDR2 (germline): SEHNR, FQNEAQ (reference sequence). The CDR3, as DNA: TGTGCCAGCAGCTTAGCGGCAGGGGGTATCTACAATGAGCAGTTCTTC. As protein: CASSLAAGGIYNEQFF. Looking up the rest from reference TRBV7-9 and TRBJ2-1 gives the full variable domain: DTGVSQNPRHKITKRGQNVTFRCDPISEHNRLYWYRQTLGQGPEFLTYFQNEAQLEKSRLLSDRFSAERPKGSFSTLEIQRTEQGDSAMYLCASSLAAGGIYNEQFFGPGTRLTVL.

The J gene is TRBJ1-4, the V gene TRBV7-9; D is undetermined. Germline V CDR1 and CDR2: SEHNR, FQNEAQ (reference sequence). V lost 2 bases, J lost 7 bases, and 14 bases lay in between. The CDR3 is 15 amino acids. Written as DNA, the CDR3 is TGTGCCAGCAGCTTACCCTTACACATGGGTGAAAAACTGTTTTTT. Encoded protein: CASSLPLHMGEKLFF.

This clone is a singleton in its sample. The gene calls are TRBV19 and TRBJ1-2; D may be TRBD1 (6 bases). Germline CDR1 LNHDA, CDR2 SQIVND (reference sequence). Deletions cut 6 bases from V and 5 bases from J, with 16 bases between. The length of the CDR3 is 14 residues. CDR3 DNA: TGTGCCAGTAGAAAGGACAGAGCTTCGTATGGCTACACCTTC. Protein sequence: CASRKDRASYGYTF. Full variable domain (outside the CDR3, taken from reference TRBV19 and TRBJ1-2): DGGITQSPKYLFRKEGQNVTLSCEQNLNHDAMYWYRQDPGQGLRLIYYSQIVNDFQKGDIAEGYSVSREKKESFPLTVTSAQKNPTAFYLCASRKDRASYGYTFGSGTRLTVV.

This chain uses TRBV28 with TRBJ2-7, with 10 bases fitting TRBD1. CDR1 is MDHEN and CDR2 is SYDVKM in the germline V gene. The J segment lost 3 bases and the V segment lost 7 bases, leaving 6 bases of the junction unmatched. The CDR3 runs 14 residues. CDR3 in amino acids: CASTGTGEGYEQYF. In nucleotides, the CDR3 is TGTGCCAGCACTGGGACAGGGGAGGGCTACGAGCAGTACTTC.

J is TRBJ2-1 and V is TRBV19; 9 bases agree with TRBD1. The J segment lost 3 bases and the V segment lost 6 bases, leaving 6 bases of the junction unmatched. This CDR3 has 15 residues. The V gene's germline CDR1 is LNHDA and CDR2 SQIVND (reference sequence). CDR3 sequence: CASSPGQGNYNEQFF. CDR3 DNA: TGTGCCAGTAGCCCAGGACAGGGGAACTACAATGAGCAGTTCTTC.

This chain connects TRBV9 to TRBJ1-1, with a weak D call TRBD1 (6 bases). This CDR3 is built from 15 residues. The germline CDR1 and CDR2 sequences are SGDLS and YYNGEE. V was cut by 0 bases and J by 4 bases, with 13 bases left in between. Here the CDR3 DNA reads TGTGCCAGCAGCGTAGGGTCACAGGGCGTCACTGAAGCTTTCTTT. Residues: CASSVGSQGVTEAFF.

The rearrangement links TRBV27 to TRBJ2-5, with D hard to call. From germline, CDR1 is MNHEY and CDR2 SMNVEV (reference sequence). The CDR3 has 14 amino acids. V lost 8 bases and J lost 5, with 18 bases in between. CDR3 region: CASSERSSEETQYF. CDR3 coding DNA: TGTGCCAGCTCCGAACGATCCTCGGAGGAGACCCAGTACTTC.

The V and J genes are TRBV4-1 and TRBJ1-2; TRBD1 aligns across 7 bases. The CDR3 covers 14 residues. Germline-derived CDR1 and CDR2 are MGHRA and YSYEKL. V dropped 7 bases and J dropped 4; count of bases not matched to a gene: 9. CDR3 coding DNA: TGCGCCAGCAACTCGTTCGGACAGGCCTATGGCTACACCTTC. This translates into CASNSFGQAYGYTF.

The rearrangement links TRBV13 to TRBJ1-1; D not resolved. Per germline, CDR1 PRHDT and CDR2 FYEKMQ (reference sequence). Deletions cut 5 bases from V and 2 bases from J, with 9 bases between. The CDR3 consists of 13 residues. CDR3 amino acids: CASSITINTEAFF. The CDR3, as DNA: TGTGCCAGCAGCATAACCATAAACACTGAAGCTTTCTTT.

The rearrangement links TRBV11-2 to TRBJ2-3; 9 bases agree with TRBD1. This CDR3 comprises 17 residues. The ends lost 5 bases at V and 4 bases at J; junction bases unmatched: 13. CDR1 is SGHAT, CDR2 FQNNGV, per germline. CDR3 region: CASSPIRDRVLSDTQYF. The CDR3 DNA follows: TGTGCCAGCAGCCCGATCCGGGACAGGGTTCTCTCAGATACGCAGTATTTT.

This chain joins TRBV7-6 and TRBJ2-7; TRBD2 matches at 8 bases. Unmatched junction bases numbered 8, after V lost 2 bases and J lost 5 bases. Per germline, CDR1 SGHVS and CDR2 FNYEAQ. The CDR3 extends over 15 amino acids. The CDR3 reads CASSLKVGAGDEQYF. The CDR3 region has the DNA TGTGCCAGCAGCTTAAAGGTTGGAGCGGGAGACGAGCAGTACTTC.

The rearrangement uses TRBV7-8 and TRBJ1-1, with a weak D call TRBD1 (5 bases). Trimming cost V 5 bases and J 0 bases, with 13 bases left between them. This CDR3 has 15 amino acids. Germline V gene lookup returns CDR1 SGHVS and CDR2 FQNEAQ. CDR3 loop: CASSRGPTLNTEAFF. DNA for the CDR3: TGTGCCAGCAGCCGGGGACCTACTTTGAACACTGAAGCTTTCTTT.

In regard to this clone: Other DNA sequences in this sample translate to the same CDR3. This chain uses TRBV7-2 with TRBJ2-7; 10 nucleotides align to TRBD1. The germline CDR1 and CDR2 sequences are SGHTA and FQGNSA. V lost 6 bases, J lost 2 bases, and 4 bases stayed unmatched. The CDR3 totals 14 residues. CDR3: CASSFGTGAYEQYF. CDR3 in DNA: TGTGCCAGCAGTTTCGGGACAGGGGCCTACGAGCAGTACTTC.

The gene calls are TRBV6-5 and TRBJ2-7, with 10 bases that match TRBD2. Germline values: CDR1 MNHEY, CDR2 SVGAGI. J was trimmed by 11 bases and V by 10 bases; bases with no gene match: 8. The CDR3 extends over 11 amino acids. DNA of the CDR3: TGTGCCACCCGAAGCGGGAGGGTCAAGTACTTC. Translated, it gives CATRSGRVKYF.